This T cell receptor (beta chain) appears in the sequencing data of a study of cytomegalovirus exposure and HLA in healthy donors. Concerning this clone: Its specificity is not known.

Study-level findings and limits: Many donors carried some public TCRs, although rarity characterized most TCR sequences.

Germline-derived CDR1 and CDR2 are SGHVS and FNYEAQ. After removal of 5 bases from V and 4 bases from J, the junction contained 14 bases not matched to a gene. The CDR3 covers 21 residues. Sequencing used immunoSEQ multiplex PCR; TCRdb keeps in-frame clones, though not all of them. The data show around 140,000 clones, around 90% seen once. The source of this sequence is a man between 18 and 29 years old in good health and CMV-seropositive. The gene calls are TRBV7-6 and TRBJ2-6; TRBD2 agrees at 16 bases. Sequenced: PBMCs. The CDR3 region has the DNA TGTGCCAGCAGCCCCGGGAGTGGGACTAGCGGGAGGGCGGCAGGGGCCAACGTCCTGACTTTC. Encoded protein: CASSPGSGTSGRAAGANVLTF. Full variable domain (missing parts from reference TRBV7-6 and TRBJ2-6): GAGVSQSPRYKVTKRGQDVALRCDPISGHVSLYWYRQALGQGPEFLTYFNYEAQQDKSGLPNDRFSAERPEGSISTLTIQRTEQRDSAMYRCASSPGSGTSGRAAGANVLTFGAGSRLTVL.